The entry that follows covers one T cell receptor (beta chain) sequence. Its antigen is not identified. The data derive from a study of OX40 agonist ivuxolimab in advanced cancers. Study at large: Patients assigned to dose escalation were diagnosed with hepatocellular carcinoma, melanoma, renal cell or head and neck cancer.

J was trimmed by 7 bases and V by 1 base; bases with no gene match: 8. Germline lookup yields CDR1 MGHRA and CDR2 YSYEKL. The CDR3 covers 16 residues. Study-wide results and caveats: Also present in some nonresponders was a low level of normalized T-cell clonal expansion.

The assay was immunoSEQ multiplex PCR, and TCRdb's table has in-frame clones only and misses some. The repertoire holds 28,000 or so clones, with more than 70% as singletons. The TCR sequence derives from an adult with an advanced solid tumor such as melanoma, head and neck, liver or kidney cancer. Sequencing used CD4+ or CD8+ T cells sorted from blood, obtained in a trial of the OX40 agonist ivuxolimab. The chain couples TRBV4-1 to TRBJ2-7; 12 bases are a match to TRBD1. The DNA for the CDR3 is TGCGCCAGCAGCCAAGGTCCGGGACAGGGGGCGGGGGAGCAGTACTTC. This encodes CASSQGPGQGAGEQYF.